Following are 19 T cell receptor beta chains from one sample sequenced in a study of Graves' ophthalmopathy and Graves' hyperthyroidism (dated by TCRdb to 2016 to 2019). TCRdb names Illumina HiSeq 2000 as the instrument used. TCR beta CDR3 regions were amplified from RNA transcripts for repertoire sequencing. A first-round RT-PCR used HTBI primers with the Qiagen OneStep RT-PCR kit, followed by a second-round multiplex PCR, size selection and purification. In TCRdb, the public reads were trimmed at Q25 with fastp and aligned with MiXCR, with productive beta chains retained. Here each entry gathers all rows of one CDR3 protein and keeps the most common genes and DNA. The sample contains approximately 640,000 distinct CDR3 sequences, about 40% of them found a single time. The ten top clones hold more than 2.5% of the sample. Sequences were obtained from peripheral blood. Every receptor here comes from an adult man with Graves' ophthalmopathy.

This chain joins TRBV4-3 and TRBJ1-5, with unresolved D. The CDR3 is 16 residues long. V was shortened by 0 bases and J by 7 bases, with 16 bases between the two germline ends. Germline CDR1 and CDR2: LGHNA and YSLEER. The CDR3 here is CASSQDFGGFGQPQHF. The CDR3 DNA reads as TGCGCCAGCAGCCAAGATTTTGGAGGGTTCGGACAGCCCCAGCATTTT.

The chain carries TRBV9 and TRBJ1-4; no clear D. Germline CDR1 and CDR2: SGDLS and YYNGEE. The CDR3 is 14 amino acids. V was clipped by 9 bases and J by 0 bases, with 12 bases between them. The CDR3 DNA reads as TGTGCCATCCCCCAGCGTGCAACTAATGAAAAACTGTTTTTT. Translation gives CAIPQRATNEKLFF.

This clonotype was seen more than once but under ten times. This sequence joins TRBV7-9 and TRBJ2-1, with TRBD1 matching over 10 bases. This CDR3 is built from 14 residues. Germline-derived CDR1 and CDR2 are SEHNR and FQNEAQ (reference sequence). The junction had 2 bases not matched to a gene; V was cut back by 1 base and J by 8 bases. The DNA for the CDR3 is TGTGCCAGCAGCTTAGGGACAGGGGGGGATGAGCAGTTCTTC. It translates to CASSLGTGGDEQFF.

A note on this clonotype: A much more abundant neighbour one base away suggests this may be a read error. The rearrangement uses TRBV20-1 and TRBJ2-7, with D perhaps TRBD2 (6 bases). There are 13 residues in the CDR3. The germline V gene has CDR1 DFQATT and CDR2 SNEGSKA (reference sequence). The V end lost 6 bases, the J end lost 3 bases, and 15 bases lay between the germline ends. CDR3 coding DNA: TGCAGTGCGCAAGTGGGACTGCACTACGAGCAGTACTTC. It codes for CSAQVGLHYEQYF.

This clonotype has a handful of counts. The J gene is TRBJ1-1, the V gene TRBV4-3, with a possible D match to TRBD1 (5 bases). Germline lookup yields CDR1 LGHNA and CDR2 YSLEER. Trimming shortened V by 5 bases and J by 11 bases, and 12 bases separated the two germline ends. The length of the CDR3 is 11 residues. The chain's CDR3 is CASSSGTGAFF. CDR3 DNA: TGCGCCAGCAGCTCCGGGACCGGTGCTTTCTTT.

Of note for this clonotype: A much more abundant neighbour one base away suggests this may be a read error. In this CDR3 the conserved last residue, phenylalanine or tryptophan, is missing, so a read error is likely. The chain combines TRBV19 with TRBJ1-5; D is unresolved. V shed 6 bases and J shed 0 bases, with 18 bases lying between them. The length of the CDR3 is 17 residues. CDR1 is LNHDA, CDR2 SQIVND, per germline (reference sequence). CDR3 residues: CASSPLRTDYSNQPQHY. Written as DNA, the CDR3 is TGTGCCAGTAGCCCGCTACGGACCGATTATAGCAATCAGCCCCAGCATTAT.

Comments on this clonotype: One end of the junction fails to match germline, which may point to a read error. The chain links TRBV7-7 to TRBJ2-2; D ambiguous. The CDR3 is 13 amino acids. Germline CDR1 reads SSHAT; CDR2 reads FNYEAQ (reference sequence). CDR3 DNA sequence: TGCGCCAGCAGCTTTGCTGGGGCCGGGGAGCTGTTTTTT. As protein: CASSFAGAGELFF.

The chain carries TRBV29-1 and TRBJ2-7; 10 nucleotides agree with TRBD2. Germline values: CDR1 SQVTM, CDR2 ANQGSEA. V gave up 8 bases and J gave up 1 base; unmatched junction bases: 5. The CDR3 spans 13 residues. CDR3 nucleotide sequence: TGCAGCCACTCTAGCGGGAGATCCTACGAGCAGTACTTC. Amino acid sequence: CSHSSGRSYEQYF.

In the case of this clonotype: A much bigger clone sits one base away, suggesting this may be a read error. V gene TRBV10-3 combines with J gene TRBJ2-7, with 7 bases identical to TRBD1. This CDR3 comprises 15 residues. Germline CDR1 ENHRY, CDR2 SYGVKD. Trimming at V came to 6 bases and at J to 4 bases, leaving 12 bases not matched to a gene. CDR3 region: CAISSSRQGGYEQYF. The CDR3 nucleotides read TGTGCCATCAGCTCGTCACGACAGGGTGGATACGAGCAGTACTTC.

The rearrangement links TRBV5-1 to TRBJ1-1; TRBD1 aligns across 10 bases. V was pared by 2 bases and J by 6 bases, with 4 bases of the junction left unmatched. This CDR3 has 14 amino acids. CDR1 is SGHRS and CDR2 is YFSETQ in the germline V gene. The CDR3 sequence: CASSFRDRGPEAFF. The CDR3 nucleotides are TGCGCCAGCAGCTTCCGGGACAGGGGTCCTGAAGCTTTCTTT.

Note on this clonotype: An end of the junction does not agree with germline; a read error may underlie this. This chain uses TRBV6-2 or TRBV6-3 with TRBJ1-1; a possible D gene is TRBD1 (5 bases). Per the germline V gene, CDR1 is MNHEY and CDR2 is SVGEGT. This CDR3 contains 15 residues. The CDR3 DNA is TGTGCCAACAGTTTTAATCAGGGTATGGACACTGAAGCTTTCTTT. It encodes CANSFNQGMDTEAFF.

In its sample, this clonotype was seen a few times. The chain links TRBV12-5 to TRBJ1-2; TRBD1 might be the D (6 bases). There are 13 residues in the CDR3. The V end was cut by 5 bases, the J end by 4 bases, with 11 bases between. Germline V gives CDR1 LGHNT, CDR2 FRNRAP. The CDR3 nucleotides are TGTGCTAGTGGTCTCGCGACAGGCTATGGCTACACCTTC. It codes for CASGLATGYGYTF.

This clonotype was observed at least ten times. V usage is TRBV2 and J usage is TRBJ2-2; D is unclear. This CDR3 is 14 amino acids long. CDR1 SNHLY and CDR2 FYNNEI come from the germline V gene. The V end was cut by 6 bases, the J end by 4 bases, with 12 bases between. CDR3 amino acids: CASRAPIGTGELFF. In DNA, the CDR3 is TGTGCCAGCAGGGCACCGATAGGCACCGGGGAGCTGTTTTTT.

The rearrangement joins TRBV20-1 to TRBJ2-7; D remains ambiguous. This CDR3 contains 17 residues. V lost 0 bases and J lost 0, with 18 bases in between. Germline V gene lookup returns CDR1 DFQATT and CDR2 SNEGSKA (reference sequence). For the CDR3, the DNA is TGCAGTGCTAGAGACGCCTTGGGTATTCGGCGCTCCTACGAGCAGTACTTC. It yields the protein CSARDALGIRRSYEQYF.

The CDR3 coding sequence is TGTGCCAATCTCTTCAGGGAAGAAGCTTTCTTT. It is translated as CANLFREEAFF. The chain couples TRBV2 to TRBJ1-1, with D tentatively TRBD1 (5 bases). V was pared by 10 bases and J by 8 bases, with 14 bases between. Germline CDR1 SNHLY, CDR2 FYNNEI. The CDR3 covers 11 residues.

J is TRBJ2-7 and V is TRBV5-6; D possibly corresponds to TRBD2 (7 bases). Looked up from germline, CDR1 is SGHDT and CDR2 is YYEEEE. Trimming removed 3 bases at V and 7 bases at J, with 11 bases between. This CDR3 has 12 amino acids. The chain's CDR3 is CASSWGGREQYF. Written as DNA, the CDR3 is TGTGCCAGCAGCTGGGGGGGGCGGGAGCAGTACTTC.

The sample holds many counts of this clonotype. The gene calls are TRBV7-6 and TRBJ2-2; 9 bases map to TRBD1. This CDR3 region has 16 residues. V lost 5 bases, J lost 5 bases, and 9 bases stayed unmatched. Germline V gene sequence: CDR1 SGHVS, CDR2 FNYEAQ. This chain's CDR3 is CASSMTPGQGTGELFF. CDR3 in DNA: TGTGCCAGCAGCATGACTCCGGGACAGGGAACCGGGGAGCTGTTTTTT.

Here the CDR3 DNA reads TGCGCCAGCAGCACTGGACAGGGTGTTAACTCACCCCTCCACTTT. As protein: CASSTGQGVNSPLHF. This chain connects TRBV5-1 to TRBJ1-6, with TRBD1 matching 8 bases. The CDR3 totals 15 residues. The germline CDR1 and CDR2 sequences are SGHRS and YFSETQ. V dropped 4 bases and J dropped 10; count of bases not matched to a gene: 10.

The chain couples TRBV29-1 to TRBJ1-4; D uncertain. Trimming took 5 bases from V and 8 from J, leaving 21 bases between them. The germline V gene encodes CDR1 SQVTM and CDR2 ANQGSEA. The CDR3 has 15 amino acids. CDR3 region: CSVSAGQRAVEKLFF. The CDR3 DNA is TGCAGCGTTTCGGCAGGTCAGAGGGCAGTAGAAAAACTGTTTTTT.